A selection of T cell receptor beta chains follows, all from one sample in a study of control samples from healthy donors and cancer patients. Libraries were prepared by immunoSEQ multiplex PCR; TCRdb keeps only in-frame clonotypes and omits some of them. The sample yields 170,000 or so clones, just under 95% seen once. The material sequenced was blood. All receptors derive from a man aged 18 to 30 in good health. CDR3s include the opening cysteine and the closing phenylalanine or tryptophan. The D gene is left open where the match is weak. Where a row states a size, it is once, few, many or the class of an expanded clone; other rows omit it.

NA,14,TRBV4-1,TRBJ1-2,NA,TGCGCCAGCAGCCAAGATGACGCTCCCTATGGCTACACCTTC,CASSQDDAPYGYTF
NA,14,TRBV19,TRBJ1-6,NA,TGTGCCAGTAGTATTGATGTACCCGATGCACCCCTCCACTTT,CASSIDVPDAPLHF
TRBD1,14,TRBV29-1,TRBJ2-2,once,TGCAGCGTGGGGGGGACAGGGGTCACCGGGGAGCTGTTTTTT,CSVGGTGVTGELFF
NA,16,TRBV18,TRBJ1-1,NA,TGTGCCAGCTCACCAATCGAGGGGGTAATGGACACTGAAGCTTTCTTT,CASSPIEGVMDTEAFF
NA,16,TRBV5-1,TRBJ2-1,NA,TGCGCCAGCAGCTGGGGAGACAGGCTCCCCGTCAATGAGCAGTTCTTC,CASSWGDRLPVNEQFF
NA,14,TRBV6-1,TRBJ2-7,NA,TGTGCCAGCAGTGATTCCTCTCTGGCCTACGAGCAGTACTTC,CASSDSSLAYEQYF
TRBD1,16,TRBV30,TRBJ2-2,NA,TGTGCCTGGAACCCAATAGGGACAGGGGACACCGGGGAGCTGTTTTTT,CAWNPIGTGDTGELFF
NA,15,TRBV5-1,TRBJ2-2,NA,TGCGCCAGCAGACCCGGAAGGGCGAACACCGGGGAGCTGTTTTTT,CASRPGRANTGELFF
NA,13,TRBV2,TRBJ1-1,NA,TGTGCCAGCAGCAAGGGAGCGAACACTGAAGCTTTCTTT,CASSKGANTEAFF
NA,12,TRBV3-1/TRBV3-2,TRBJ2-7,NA,TGTGCCAGCAGAAGGCTTTCGGGAGAGCAGTACTTC,CASRRLSGEQYF
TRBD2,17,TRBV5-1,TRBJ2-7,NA,TGCGCCAGCAGCCGTGGGACTAGCGGGGGGGTGTCCTACGAGCAGTACTTC,CASSRGTSGGVSYEQYF
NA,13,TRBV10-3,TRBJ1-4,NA,TGTGCCATCAGTGAGGGGGCGGCGGAAAAACTGTTTTTT,CAISEGAAEKLFF
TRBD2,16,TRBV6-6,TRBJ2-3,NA,TGTGCCAGCAGTTACTCCCCTAGCGGGGGGCCAGATACGCAGTATTTT,CASSYSPSGGPDTQYF
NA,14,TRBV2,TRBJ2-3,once,TGTGCCAGCACCCCGACGACCGCTGGAGATACGCAGTATTTT,CASTPTTAGDTQYF
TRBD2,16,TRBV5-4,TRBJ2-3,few,TGTGCCAGCAGCCCCCCGGGGGGGAGTAGCACAGATACGCAGTATTTT,CASSPPGGSSTDTQYF
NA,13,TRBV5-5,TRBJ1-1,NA,TGTGCCAGCAGCTTGGGAGGGATCACTGAAGCTTTCTTT,CASSLGGITEAFF
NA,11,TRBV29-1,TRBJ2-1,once,TGCAGCGCTCACAGGGAGTACGAGCAGTTCTTC,CSAHREYEQFF
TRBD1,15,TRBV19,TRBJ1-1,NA,TGTGCCAGTAGTGATAAGGGGGCGGGTGACACTGAAGCTTTCTTT,CASSDKGAGDTEAFF
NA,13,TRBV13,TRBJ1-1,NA,TGTGCCAGCAGCTTAGATCGCAGGCAAGAAGCTTTCTTT,CASSLDRRQEAFF
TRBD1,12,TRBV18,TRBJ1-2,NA,TGTGCCAGCTCACCATCGGACAGGGACCTCACCTTC,CASSPSDRDLTF
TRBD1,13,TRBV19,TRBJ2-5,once,TGTGCCAGTAGTCGACAGGGCGGAGAGACCCAGTACTTC,CASSRQGGETQYF
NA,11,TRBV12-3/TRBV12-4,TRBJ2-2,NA,TGTGCCAGCAGGTACACCGGGGAGCTGTTTTTT,CASRYTGELFF
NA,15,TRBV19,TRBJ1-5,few,TGTGCCAGTAGTAAATCGCCCGAGAGCAATCAGCCCCAGCATTTT,CASSKSPESNQPQHF
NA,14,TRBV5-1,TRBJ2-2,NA,TGCGCCAGCAGCCTGGGACTTTTCACCGGGGAGCTGTTTTTT,CASSLGLFTGELFF
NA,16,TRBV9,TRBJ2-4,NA,TGTGCCAGCAGCGGGGGCGGCGCGGGGGCCAGAAACATTCAGTACTTC,CASSGGGAGARNIQYF
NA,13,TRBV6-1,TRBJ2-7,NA,TGTGCCAGCAGTGAAGCCGGAGTGGGCGAGCAGTACTTC,CASSEAGVGEQYF
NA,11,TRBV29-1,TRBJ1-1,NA,TGCAGCGTATCCTCGGGACTGGTAGCTTTCTTT,CSVSSGLVAFF
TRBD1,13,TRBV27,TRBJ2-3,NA,TGTGCCAGCAGGAGACAGGGTTCAGATACGCAGTATTTT,CASRRQGSDTQYF
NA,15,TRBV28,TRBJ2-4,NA,TGTGCCAGCAGTCCCCTGGACGGCCTAAGCAACATTCAGTACTTC,CASSPLDGLSNIQYF
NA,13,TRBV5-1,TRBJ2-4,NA,TGCGCCAGCAGCCTTTCACGGGAAAGCATTCAGTACTTC,CASSLSRESIQYF
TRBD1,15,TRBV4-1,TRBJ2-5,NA,TGCGCCAGCAGCCAACCGGACAGGTTCCAAGAGACCCAGTACTTC,CASSQPDRFQETQYF
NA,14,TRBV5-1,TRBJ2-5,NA,TGCGCCAGCAGCGAACCGGGACCACAAGAGACCCAGTACTTC,CASSEPGPQETQYF
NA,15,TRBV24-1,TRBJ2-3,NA,TGTGCCACCAGTGATCTGGAGGGGGACACAGATACGCAGTATTTT,CATSDLEGDTDTQYF